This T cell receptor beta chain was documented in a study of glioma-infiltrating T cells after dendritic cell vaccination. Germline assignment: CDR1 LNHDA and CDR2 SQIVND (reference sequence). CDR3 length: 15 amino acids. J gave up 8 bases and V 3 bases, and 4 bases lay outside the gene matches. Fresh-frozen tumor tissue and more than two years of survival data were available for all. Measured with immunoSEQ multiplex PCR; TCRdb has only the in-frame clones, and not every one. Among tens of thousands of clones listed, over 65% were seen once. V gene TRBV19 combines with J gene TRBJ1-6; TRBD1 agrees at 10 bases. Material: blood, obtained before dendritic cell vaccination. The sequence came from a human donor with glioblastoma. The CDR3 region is CASSIGQGVDSPLHF. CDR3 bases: TGTGCCAGTAGTATCGGACAGGGGGTTGATTCACCCCTCCACTTT.